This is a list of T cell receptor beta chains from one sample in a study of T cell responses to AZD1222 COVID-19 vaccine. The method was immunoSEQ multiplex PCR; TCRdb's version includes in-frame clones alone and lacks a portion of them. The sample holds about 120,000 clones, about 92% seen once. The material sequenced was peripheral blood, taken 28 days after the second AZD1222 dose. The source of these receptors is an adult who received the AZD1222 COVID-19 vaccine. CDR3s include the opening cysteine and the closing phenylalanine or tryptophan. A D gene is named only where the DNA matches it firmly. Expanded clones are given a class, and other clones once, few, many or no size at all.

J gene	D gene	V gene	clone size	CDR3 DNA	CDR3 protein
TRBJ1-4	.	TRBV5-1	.	TGCGCCAGACTTCAGGGTCCTGCAACTAATGAAAAACTGTTTTTT	CARLQGPATNEKLFF
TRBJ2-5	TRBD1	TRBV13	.	TGTGCCAGCAGTTTCACAGGGGCCTCGTACCAAGAGACCCAGTACTTC	CASSFTGASYQETQYF
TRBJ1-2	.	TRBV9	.	TGTGCCAGCAGCGCGGACGCCTTCGGTGGCTACACCTTC	CASSADAFGGYTF
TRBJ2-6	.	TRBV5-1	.	TGCGCCAGCAGCCAACCTAACAGTTTCGGGCCTGGGGCCAACGTCCTGACTTTC	CASSQPNSFGPGANVLTF
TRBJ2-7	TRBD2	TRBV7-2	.	TGTGCCAGCAGCTTAGTAGCGGGAGGTCTCTACGAGCAGTACTTC	CASSLVAGGLYEQYF
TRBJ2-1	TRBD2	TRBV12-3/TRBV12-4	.	TGTGCCAGCGGGAGGGCCTCCTACAATGAGCAGTTCTTC	CASGRASYNEQFF
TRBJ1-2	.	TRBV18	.	TGTGCCAGCTCACCGTTCCATGACAGGTCTTTTTCCCCTAACTATGGCTACACCTTC	CASSPFHDRSFSPNYGYTF
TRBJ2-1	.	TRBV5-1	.	TGCGCCAGCAGCTTGGGTAGCGGCGTGTCCTACAATGAGCAGTTCTTC	CASSLGSGVSYNEQFF
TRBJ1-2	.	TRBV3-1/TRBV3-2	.	TGTGCCAGCAGCCAAGGATCAAGAGTCTATGGCTACACCTTC	CASSQGSRVYGYTF
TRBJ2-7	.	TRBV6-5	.	TGTGCCAGCCAGACTATTCCCTACGAGCAGTACTTC	CASQTIPYEQYF
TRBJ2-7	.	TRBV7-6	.	TGTGCCAGCAGCTTCCCGGGACCCTACGAGCAGTACTTC	CASSFPGPYEQYF
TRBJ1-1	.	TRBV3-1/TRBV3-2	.	TGTGCCAGCAGCCAAGACAGGGACACTGAAGCTTTCTTT	CASSQDRDTEAFF
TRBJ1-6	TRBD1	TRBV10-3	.	TGTGCCATCAGGGGACAGGGTAATTCACCCCTCCACTTT	CAIRGQGNSPLHF
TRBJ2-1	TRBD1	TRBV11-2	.	TGTGCCAGCAGTGGGGGCCAGGGGGTGGTCTACAATGAGCAGTTCTTC	CASSGGQGVVYNEQFF
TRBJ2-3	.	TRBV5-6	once	TGTGCCAGCAGCTTTGGTGTAATACAGTATTTT	CASSFGVIQYF
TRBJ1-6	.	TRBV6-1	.	TGTGCCAGCAGTGAAATAATATATAGACAGACGATCCCTTCACCCCTCCACTTT	CASSEIIYRQTIPSPLHF
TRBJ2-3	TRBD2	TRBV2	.	TGTGCCAGCAGTGAAGCGCTTCTAGCGGGGGCCACCACAGATACGCAGTATTTT	CASSEALLAGATTDTQYF
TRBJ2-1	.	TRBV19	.	TGTGCCAGTAGTACCACGATATGGGTTTCACCTGAGCAGTTCTTC	CASSTTIWVSPEQFF
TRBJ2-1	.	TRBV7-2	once	TGTGCCAGCAGCTTAGTCTGGGCCTACAATGAGCAGTTCTTC	CASSLVWAYNEQFF
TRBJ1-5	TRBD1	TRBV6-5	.	TGTGCCACCGCAGGACAGGGTGGGAATCAGCCCCAGCATTTT	CATAGQGGNQPQHF
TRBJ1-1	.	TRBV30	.	TGTGCCTGGACCCGCTACTACACTGAAGCTTTCTTT	CAWTRYYTEAFF
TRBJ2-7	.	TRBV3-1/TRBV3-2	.	TGTGCCAGCAGCCAAGAGTGTAGCGAGCAGTACTTC	CASSQECSEQYF
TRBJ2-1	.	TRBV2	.	TGTGCCAGCAGTGAAAGAGGGACCCTAGGGAATGAGCAGTTCTTC	CASSERGTLGNEQFF
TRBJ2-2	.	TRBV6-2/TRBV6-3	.	TGTGCCAGCAGTTATAGGGCTAGTTGGACCGGGGAGCTGTTTTTT	CASSYRASWTGELFF
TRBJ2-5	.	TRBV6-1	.	TGTGCCAGCAGTGAATCAGGGCTGGAGACCCAGTACTTC	CASSESGLETQYF